The 9 T cell receptor beta chains below come from one sample, sequenced in a study of blood T cell repertoires in COVID-19. Sequencing was performed with immunoSEQ multiplex PCR; in TCRdb, only in-frame clones are kept and a portion is missing. The sample shows over 130,000 clones, almost 85% of them seen only once. Input material: PBMCs or T cells enriched from blood (not recorded which). These receptors all come from a woman aged 45-59 years with acute COVID-19.

This chain uses TRBV4-2 with TRBJ2-1, with TRBD2 identical over 7 bases. Per germline, CDR1 LGHNA and CDR2 YNFKEQ. J gave up 8 bases and V 0 bases, and 4 bases lay outside the gene matches. The CDR3 extends over 14 amino acids. DNA of the CDR3: TGTGCCAGCAGCCAAGATGAACGGGGGGATGAGCAGTTCTTC. Translating it yields CASSQDERGDEQFF.

There are a few counts of this clone. This rearrangement joins TRBV3-1 (or the pseudogene TRBV3-2) to TRBJ1-1, with D perhaps matching TRBD1 (5 bases). Between the trimmed V and J ends, which lost 3 bases and 4 bases, there was a span of 9 bases. The CDR3 contains 13 residues. Germline values: CDR1 LGHDT, CDR2 YNNKEL (reference sequence). The CDR3 protein is CASSHGGTTEAFF. The CDR3 DNA reads TGTGCCAGCAGCCACGGGGGGACCACTGAAGCTTTCTTT.

The chain recombines TRBV6-5 with TRBJ2-7; D unclear. The length of the CDR3 is 11 residues. Trimming took off 3 bases at V and 7 bases at J, with 7 bases between the two ends. From germline, CDR1 is MNHEY and CDR2 SVGAGI. CDR3: CASSYLREQYF. The CDR3 nucleotides read TGTGCCAGCAGTTATCTGCGGGAGCAGTACTTC.

V usage is TRBV5-4 and J usage is TRBJ2-1; TRBD2 matches 14 bases. The ends lost 3 bases at V and 4 bases at J; junction bases unmatched: 3. The CDR3 is 16 amino acids. The germline gives CDR1 SGHNT, CDR2 YYREEE (reference sequence). CDR3 sequence: CASSWGLAGVYNEQFF. As DNA, the CDR3 is TGTGCCAGCAGCTGGGGACTAGCGGGAGTATACAATGAGCAGTTCTTC.

The chain has TRBV7-9 and TRBJ2-5, with 8 nucleotides matching TRBD1. The CDR3 extends over 15 amino acids. V was clipped by 5 bases and J by 2 bases; unmatched bases: 7. CDR1 is SEHNR, CDR2 FQNEAQ, per germline (reference sequence). The CDR3 bases are TGTGCCAGCAGCCCCGGACAGGGAACACAAGAGACCCAGTACTTC. Its protein product is CASSPGQGTQETQYF.

The genes are TRBV2 and TRBJ2-2; D is unresolved. Trimming cost V 3 bases and J 0 bases, with 8 bases left between them. The CDR3 length is 15 residues. Germline assignment: CDR1 SNHLY and CDR2 FYNNEI. CDR3 nucleotides: TGTGCCAGCAGTGAGTGGCTAGCGAACACCGGGGAGCTGTTTTTT. Translated, it gives CASSEWLANTGELFF.

This clone appeared a single time. This sequence joins TRBV7-9 and TRBJ2-7; D is possibly TRBD2 (6 bases). CDR3 size: 13 residues. Trimming removed 8 bases from V and 5 bases from J, with 16 bases in between. Per the germline V gene, CDR1 is SEHNR and CDR2 is FQNEAQ (reference sequence). For the CDR3, the DNA is TGTGCCAGCGGACGGGAGCTTACCCACGAGCAGTACTTC. This encodes CASGRELTHEQYF. The full variable domain, its missing parts supplied by reference TRBV7-9 and TRBJ2-7, is DTGVSQNPRHKITKRGQNVTFRCDPISEHNRLYWYRQTLGQGPEFLTYFQNEAQLEKSRLLSDRFSAERPKGSFSTLEIQRTEQGDSAMYLCASGRELTHEQYFGPGTRLTVT.

V usage is TRBV12-2 and J usage is TRBJ2-4; TRBD1 is taken as the D call from the table, unchecked against the DNA. TRBV12-2 is an annotated pseudogene. This CDR3 contains 17 residues. The CDR3 loop reads CASRQSLTGANKNIQYF. The CDR3 DNA reads as TGTGCAAGTCGCCAAAGCCTGACAGGAGCGAACAAAAACATTCAGTACTTC.

The chain joins TRBV7-9 to TRBJ2-7, with 8 bases matching TRBD2. CDR1 is SEHNR, CDR2 FQNEAQ, per germline (reference sequence). CDR3 size: 18 residues. V gave up 5 bases and J gave up 7 bases; unmatched junction bases: 22. The CDR3 is CASSPLVPGGRPFGEQYF. The CDR3 DNA reads TGTGCCAGCAGCCCCCTCGTCCCGGGAGGGAGGCCCTTCGGTGAGCAGTACTTC.